A single sample gave rise to the 18 T cell receptor beta chains below, sequenced in a study of somatic mutations in cytotoxic T cells in rheumatoid arthritis. Data came from immunoSEQ multiplex PCR; TCRdb stores just in-frame clones and leaves some out. The top ten clones hold approximately 15% of a sample with more than 9,000 clones, 75% to 95% of them seen once. Sequencing was done on a sample of CD8+ T cells sorted from blood. The receptor source for this set is a young woman with rheumatoid arthritis.

Written as DNA, the CDR3 is TGTGCCAGCCTAGCGGGGGTCGGGGAGCTGTTTTTT. It is translated as CASLAGVGELFF. This chain connects TRBV6-6 to TRBJ2-2, with 10 positions matching TRBD2. This CDR3 is 12 amino acids long. Germline CDR1 and CDR2: MNHNY and SVGAGI (reference sequence). Losses at the gene ends were 8 bases for V and 7 bases for J; bases not matched to a gene: 1.

This clone was recorded once. This chain joins TRBV30 and TRBJ2-1; tentatively, D is TRBD1 (5 bases). The CDR3 extends over 15 amino acids. Germline CDR1 GTSNPN, CDR2 SVGIG (reference sequence). Trimming removed 1 base from V and 0 bases from J, with 10 bases in between. The CDR3 spells CAWSDDSSSYNEQFF. The CDR3 DNA is TGTGCCTGGAGTGACGACAGTAGCTCCTACAATGAGCAGTTCTTC.

This clone showed up just a few times. The V gene is TRBV6-1, the J gene TRBJ2-2; D not certain. The CDR3 spans 15 residues. The germline V gene encodes CDR1 MNHNS and CDR2 SASEGT. Trimming stripped 6 bases from V and 4 bases from J, with 15 bases between. The CDR3 DNA reads TGTGCCAGCAGCTACCACGTTGAGGTCACCGGGGAGCTGTTTTTT. Translating gives CASSYHVEVTGELFF.

The chain links TRBV11-2 to TRBJ1-1, with D possibly matching TRBD1 (5 bases). The V gene lost 1 base and the J gene lost 5 bases, with 14 bases spanning the gap. Per germline, CDR1 SGHAT and CDR2 FQNNGV. This CDR3 contains 15 residues. In DNA, the CDR3 is TGTGCCAGCAGCTTAGGGTGGCAGGGCTTTACTGAAGCTTTCTTT. Protein product: CASSLGWQGFTEAFF. Full variable domain (missing parts from reference TRBV11-2 and TRBJ1-1): EAGVAQSPRYKIIEKRQSVAFWCNPISGHATLYWYQQILGQGPKLLIQFQNNGVVDDSQLPKDRFSAERLKGVDSTLKIQPAKLEDSAVYLCASSLGWQGFTEAFFGQGTRLTVV.

This clone showed up just once. The chain combines TRBV5-1 with TRBJ2-5; weak D call: TRBD2 (5 bases). Looked up from germline, CDR1 is SGHRS and CDR2 is YFSETQ. Deletions cut 0 bases from V and 4 bases from J, with 16 bases between. CDR3 size: 16 residues. CDR3 residues: CASSLGPSTLGETQYF. The CDR3 nucleotides read TGCGCCAGCAGCTTGGGGCCTAGCACGTTGGGAGAGACCCAGTACTTC. Together with reference TRBV5-1 and TRBJ2-5, the CDR3 gives the full variable domain: KAGVTQTPRYLIKTRGQQVTLSCSPISGHRSVSWYQQTPGQGLQFLFEYFSETQRNKGNFPGRFSGRQFSNSRSEMNVSTLELGDSALYLCASSLGPSTLGETQYFGPGTRLLVL.

This clone was found once. The J gene is TRBJ2-3, the V gene TRBV10-1; 8 bases align to TRBD1. The CDR3 extends over 19 amino acids. The trim removed 9 bases at V and 0 bases at J, leaving 20 bases unmatched. The germline V gene has CDR1 WNHNN and CDR2 SYGVQD (reference sequence). CDR3 region: CASPGTGPSWGSSTDTQYF. CDR3 in DNA: TGCGCCAGTCCCGGGACAGGTCCCTCTTGGGGGTCTAGCACAGATACGCAGTATTTT.

The chain links TRBV4-1 to TRBJ2-5; TRBD2 aligns across 8 bases. This CDR3 has 15 amino acids. In germline, CDR1 is MGHRA, CDR2 YSYEKL. Trimming removed 2 bases from V and 4 bases from J; junction bases left unmatched: 6. CDR3 bases: TGCGCCAGCAGCCAATCTGGTCTAGCGGGAGAGACCCAGTACTTC. The encoded protein is CASSQSGLAGETQYF.

The J gene is TRBJ1-5, the V gene TRBV5-8; D is ambiguous. The CDR3 totals 15 residues. The germline V and J ends were trimmed by 0 bases and 4 bases, with 11 bases remaining between them. Germline CDR1 reads SGHTS; CDR2 reads YDEGEE. The chain's CDR3 is CASSLVHTPNQPQHF. The CDR3 coding sequence is TGTGCCAGCAGCTTGGTACATACACCTAATCAGCCCCAGCATTTT.

The gene calls are TRBV7-9 and TRBJ2-1; no clear D gene. Germline loops: CDR1 SEHNR, CDR2 FQNEAQ (reference sequence). The CDR3 has 13 amino acids. Trimming shortened V by 3 bases and J by 8 bases, and 11 bases separated the two germline ends. CDR3 sequence reads: CASSFMENDEQFF. Here the CDR3 DNA reads TGTGCCAGCAGCTTCATGGAGAACGATGAGCAGTTCTTC.

The chain joins TRBV6-4 to TRBJ2-3, with a possible D match to TRBD1 (5 bases). This CDR3 comprises 16 residues. The germline CDR1 and CDR2 sequences are MRHNA and SNTAGT. V gave up 0 bases and J gave up 2 bases, with 12 bases separating them. The CDR3 DNA reads TGTGCCAGCAGTGACTCAGGTCAGGGTTACACAGATACGCAGTATTTT. It is translated as CASSDSGQGYTDTQYF.

In nucleotides, the CDR3 is TGTGCCAGCAGTTTCTCAGGGGGCGGAAGCAATCAGCCCCAGCATTTT. Amino acid sequence: CASSFSGGGSNQPQHF. The J gene is TRBJ1-5, the V gene TRBV6-5, with 8 bases fitting TRBD1. Germline-derived CDR1 and CDR2 are MNHEY and SVGAGI. The CDR3 contains 16 residues. Trimming removed 4 bases from V and 1 base from J; junction bases left unmatched: 6.

The chain uses TRBV30 and TRBJ1-2; TRBD1 might be the D (5 bases). The CDR3 covers 12 residues. The ends were cut back, 7 bases at V and 4 bases at J, with 13 bases in the middle. Germline V lookup: CDR1 GTSNPN, CDR2 SVGIG (reference sequence). The CDR3 is CAYTGPTYGYTF. CDR3 coding DNA: TGTGCCTACACAGGTCCAACCTATGGCTACACCTTC. The variable domain in full, completed from reference TRBV30 and TRBJ1-2, reads SQTIHQWPATLVQPVGSPLSLECTVEGTSNPNLYWYRQAAGRGLQLLFYSVGIGQISSEVPQNLSASRPQDRQFILSSKKLLLSDSGFYLCAYTGPTYGYTFGSGTRLTVV.

This clone was observed a few times. J is TRBJ1-1 and V is TRBV10-3; D gene unclear. Trimming took off 3 bases at V and 1 base at J, with 6 bases between the two ends. This CDR3 is 13 amino acids long. CDR1 and CDR2 from the germline V gene are ENHRY and SYGVKD. The CDR3 reads CAISDQENTEAFF. CDR3 DNA sequence: TGTGCCATCAGTGATCAGGAGAACACTGAAGCTTTCTTT.

This chain connects TRBV7-9 to TRBJ2-5, with D perhaps matching TRBD1 (5 bases). The V end was cut by 4 bases, the J end by 1 base, with 10 bases between. CDR3 length: 14 amino acids. Per germline, CDR1 SEHNR and CDR2 FQNEAQ (reference sequence). The CDR3 bases are TGTGCCAGCAGCTCGACAGAGACCCAAGAGACCCAGTACTTC. Its translation: CASSSTETQETQYF.

This clone occurred once. This chain connects TRBV7-9 to TRBJ1-2; tentatively, D is TRBD1 (6 bases). The CDR3 runs to 15 residues. Trimming cost V 5 bases and J 2 bases, with 15 bases left between them. Germline CDR1 reads SEHNR; CDR2 reads FQNEAQ (reference sequence). The chain's CDR3 is CASSLRGTLNYGYTF. The CDR3 nucleotides read TGTGCCAGCAGCCTGAGGGGGACCCTAAACTATGGCTACACCTTC.

The V gene is TRBV4-1, the J gene TRBJ2-7, with D tentatively TRBD2 (5 bases). The CDR3 runs 15 residues. Deletions cut 1 base from V and 3 bases from J, with 13 bases between. Germline V lookup: CDR1 MGHRA, CDR2 YSYEKL. CDR3 sequence (DNA): TGCGCCAGCAGCCAAGTGCAACTAGGGAGCTACGAGCAGTACTTC. Its translation: CASSQVQLGSYEQYF.

V gene TRBV10-2 combines with J gene TRBJ2-1; 12 nucleotides agree with TRBD2. Trimming removed 10 bases from V and 10 bases from J; junction bases left unmatched: 8. The germline CDR1 and CDR2 sequences are WSHSY and SAAADI. This CDR3 comprises 13 residues. For the CDR3, the DNA is TGCGCCACCCGACTAGCGGGAGAGAACGAGCAGTTCTTC. This codes for CATRLAGENEQFF.

This CDR3 reads CASSLGTATNEKLFF. The CDR3 DNA reads as TGTGCCAGCAGCTTAGGGACAGCAACTAATGAAAAACTGTTTTTT. The chain carries TRBV7-8 and TRBJ1-4; TRBD1 might be the D (6 bases). CDR1 is SGHVS and CDR2 is FQNEAQ in the germline V gene. With 1 base removed from V and 0 bases from J, the gap between germline ends came to 6 bases. This CDR3 contains 15 residues.